This T cell receptor beta chain was observed in a study of breast tumors, draining lymph nodes, adjacent tissues. TCRdb used MiXCR to reprocess the multiplex PCR reads, holding one entry per CDR3 protein. This sample yields some 200,000 distinct CDR3 sequences, of which roughly 29% are seen a single time; 4% to 5.5% belongs to the top ten. CDR1 SGHAT and CDR2 FQNNGV come from the germline V gene. V trimming: 5 bases; J trimming: 7 bases; junction bases outside the gene matches: 8. The CDR3 extends over 15 amino acids. The study, taken as a whole, reports: Tumor T cell lymph node origin was a supported hypothesis, not proven. Compared with basal-like, luminal-like tumors shared significantly more repertoire with nontumor tissue. Tumor repertoires ranked between lymph nodes and nontumor tissue in diversity, with V and J gene preferences. The data were judged consistent with most tumor T cells coming from lymph node and expanding in tumor.

The lymph nodes were axillary draining lymph nodes from breast cancer patients. This clonotype appeared many times. Its antigen remains unidentified. The V gene is TRBV11-2, the J gene TRBJ2-1; 10 nucleotides agree with TRBD2. This TCR derives from a female donor with breast cancer. Some clones in this sample may be carry-over from other donors' samples. The sequenced sample consisted of axillary lymph node tissue. This CDR3 is CASSPLAGVPNEQFF. CDR3 coding DNA: TGTGCCAGCAGCCCCCTAGCGGGAGTCCCTAATGAGCAGTTCTTC.